This is a list of T cell receptor beta chains from one sample in a study of T cell repertoires in cytomegalovirus infection. Via MiXCR, TCRdb re-called the reads, giving one row per CDR3 protein. Seen here are around 89,000 distinct CDR3 sequences, approximately 30% observed once, and the top ten hold less than 75%. No antigen has been assigned to these receptors. Specimen: CD8+ T cells from cultured PBMCs, collected from culture after CMV antigen stimulation. The receptors here all came from a human donor in good health (CMV status not recorded). Some clones in this sample may be carry-over from other donors' samples. CDR3s include the opening cysteine and the closing phenylalanine or tryptophan. A D gene is named only where the DNA matches it firmly. Clone size is stated in some rows and not others, as once, few, many or a class when expanded.

clone size	V gene	D gene	J gene	CDR3 protein	CDR3 DNA
few	TRBV20-1	TRBD2	TRBJ2-1	CSASTSGGEFLVDEQFF	TGCAGTGCTTCGACTAGCGGGGGGGAGTTTCTTGTGGATGAGCAGTTCTTC
.	TRBV28	TRBD1	TRBJ2-1	CASSFWTGVRDEQFF	TGTGCCAGCAGTTTCTGGACAGGGGTGAGGGATGAGCAGTTCTTC
.	TRBV3-1	TRBD2	TRBJ2-5	CASSQVWGLAGVRETQYF	TGTGCCAGCAGCCAAGTCTGGGGACTAGCGGGGGTGAGGGAGACCCAGTACTTC
few	TRBV19	.	TRBJ2-7	CASSARRGGTYEQYF	TGTGCCAGTAGTGCTCGAAGGGGCGGGACCTACGAGCAGTACTTC
few	TRBV20-1	.	TRBJ2-7	CSARDGYEQYF	TGCAGTGCTAGAGATGGGTACGAGCAGTACTTC
.	TRBV27	TRBD2	TRBJ2-3	CASSFFETAGGRDTQYF	TGTGCCAGCAGTTTCTTCGAAACAGCGGGGGGCCGGGATACGCAGTATTTT
many	TRBV6-2/TRBV6-3	.	TRBJ1-2	CASSYSGYGNYGYTF	TGTGCCAGCAGTTACTCGGGGTACGGGAACTATGGCTACACCTTC
.	TRBV7-8	TRBD1	TRBJ1-5	CASSLAGTGKQPQHF	TGTGCCAGCAGCTTAGCTGGGACAGGGAAGCAGCCCCAGCATTTT
.	TRBV6-6	TRBD1	TRBJ1-2	CASTLDRAGNYGYTF	TGTGCCAGCACGTTAGACAGGGCCGGTAACTATGGCTACACCTTC
.	TRBV15	.	TRBJ2-6	CATSVGVSGANVLTF	TGTGCCACCTCCGTGGGGGTTTCCGGGGCCAACGTCCTGACTTTC
.	TRBV7-6	TRBD2	TRBJ2-1	CASSSLGLAISSYNEQFF	TGTGCCAGCAGCTCTCTGGGACTAGCGATAAGCTCCTACAATGAGCAGTTCTTC
.	TRBV2	.	TRBJ1-2	CASSPPGQKDYGYTF	TGTGCCAGCAGCCCCCCGGGGCAGAAGGACTATGGCTACACCTTC
few	TRBV12-3/TRBV12-4	.	TRBJ1-5	CASSPFVNQPQHF	TGTGCCAGCAGTCCATTTGTCAATCAGCCCCAGCATTTT
.	TRBV2	.	TRBJ2-7	CASRSRKYEQYF	TGTGCCAGCAGGAGCAGGAAATACGAGCAGTACTTC
many	TRBV7-2	TRBD2	TRBJ2-5	CASSPTSGGGETQYF	TGTGCCAGCAGCCCGACTAGCGGGGGGGGGGAGACCCAGTACTTC
many	TRBV6-1	.	TRBJ1-6	CASSEASPPVGSPLHF	TGTGCCAGCAGTGAAGCCTCCCCGCCGGTTGGTTCACCCCTCCACTTT
once	TRBV24-1	TRBD1	TRBJ1-2	CATSDGTGGYTF	TGTGCCACCAGTGACGGGACAGGGGGCTACACCTTC
few	TRBV7-4	TRBD1	TRBJ1-1	CASSHPGQGATEAFF	TGTGCCAGCAGCCACCCCGGACAGGGGGCGACTGAAGCTTTCTTT
once	TRBV5-1	TRBD2	TRBJ2-3	CASSLAAGGLTDTQYF	TGCGCCAGCAGCTTGGCAGCGGGGGGACTCACAGATACGCAGTATTTT
.	TRBV13	.	TRBJ1-3	CASSLWGRSSGNTIYF	TGTGCCAGCAGCTTGTGGGGAAGGAGCTCTGGAAACACCATATATTTT
.	TRBV6-2/TRBV6-3	.	TRBJ1-1	CASSRDGGHTEAFF	TGTGCCAGCAGCCGTGACGGAGGGCACACTGAAGCTTTCTTT
few	TRBV6-6	.	TRBJ1-5	CASSWDGPNQPQHF	TGTGCCAGCAGTTGGGACGGCCCAAATCAGCCCCAGCATTTT
many	TRBV6-1	.	TRBJ1-3	CASTPSGILRNTIYF	TGTGCCAGCACCCCCTCGGGAATCCTGCGAAACACCATATATTTT
.	TRBV12-3/TRBV12-4	TRBD1	TRBJ1-5	CASRGQGGNQPQHF	TGTGCCAGCAGGGGACAGGGTGGCAATCAGCCCCAGCATTTT
.	TRBV5-4	.	TRBJ1-4	CASSLREVHEKLFF	TGTGCCAGCAGCTTGAGGGAGGTTCATGAAAAACTGTTTTTT
.	TRBV7-9	.	TRBJ1-1	CASSGRDTEAFF	TGTGCCAGCAGCGGCAGGGACACTGAAGCTTTCTTT
.	TRBV6-5	.	TRBJ1-3	CASSYSMGNTIYF	TGTGCCAGCAGTTACTCGATGGGAAACACCATATATTTT
.	TRBV7-9	.	TRBJ1-1	CASSRLIKEDTEAFF	TGTGCCAGCAGCCGACTTATTAAAGAGGACACTGAAGCTTTCTTT
few	TRBV29-1	.	TRBJ1-1	CSVWNGDTEAFF	TGCAGCGTTTGGAATGGTGACACTGAAGCTTTCTTT
few	TRBV6-1	.	TRBJ2-1	CASSEAPGGQFF	TGTGCCAGCAGTGAAGCCCCCGGGGGGCAGTTCTTC
.	TRBV28	.	TRBJ2-2	CASSFLNTGELFF	TGTGCCAGCAGTTTTCTGAACACCGGGGAGCTGTTTTTT
.	TRBV12-3/TRBV12-4	.	TRBJ2-1	CASRLGDSGIYNEQFF	TGTGCCAGCAGACTCGGGGACTCCGGAATCTACAATGAGCAGTTCTTC
many	TRBV7-2	.	TRBJ1-2	CASSSAWGYTF	TGTGCCAGCAGCTCCGCCTGGGGCTACACCTTC
.	TRBV20-1	.	TRBJ1-1	CSAISPEGISNTEAFF	TGCAGTGCTATATCGCCCGAGGGCATTTCGAACACTGAAGCTTTCTTT
.	TRBV14	.	TRBJ2-3	CASSQEPRDTQYF	TGTGCCAGCAGCCAAGAACCTAGGGATACGCAGTATTTT
.	TRBV7-2	.	TRBJ2-3	CASSLRADTQYF	TGTGCCAGCAGCTTACGTGCAGATACGCAGTATTTT
.	TRBV2	.	TRBJ2-3	CASIGPVSGTDTQYF	TGTGCCAGCATCGGACCCGTGAGCGGCACAGATACGCAGTATTTT
.	TRBV27	.	TRBJ1-6	CASSPSGPRGNSPLHF	TGTGCCAGCAGTCCCTCGGGTCCCCGTGGGAATTCACCCCTCCACTTT
.	TRBV27	.	TRBJ2-1	CASSLSASYNEQFF	TGTGCCAGCAGTTTATCGGCCAGCTACAATGAGCAGTTCTTC
few	TRBV6-6	.	TRBJ2-1	CASTPSYNEQFF	TGTGCCAGCACCCCCTCCTACAATGAGCAGTTCTTC
many	TRBV20-1	TRBD1	TRBJ2-5	CSARDPGQGSPQETQYF	TGCAGTGCTAGAGATCCCGGACAGGGATCCCCCCAAGAGACCCAGTACTTC
.	TRBV12-3/TRBV12-4	.	TRBJ1-3	CASSLTSPNTIYF	TGTGCCAGCAGTTTAACCAGTCCAAACACCATATATTTT